This T cell receptor beta chain appears in the sequencing data of a study of a mutant IDH1 vaccine in newly diagnosed glioma. Looking at the study overall: Among treated patients, roughly 60% were male and around 38% female, and mean age was 40.4 years.

The repertoire was sequenced with immunoSEQ multiplex PCR; TCRdb's copy has only in-frame clones and lacks some. Of 88,000 or so clones listed, roughly 85% are singletons. This clone was seen a few times. Its antigen is currently unknown. Noted time point: week 23, last vaccination. Each dose of the vaccine consisted of 300 ug of mutant IDH1 20-mer peptide, with topical imiquimod. Germline values: CDR1 MNHGY, CDR2 SVAAGI. The J segment lost 0 bases and the V segment lost 7 bases, leaving 13 bases of the junction unmatched. This CDR3 is 17 amino acids long. The specimen comprised PBMCs, sampled from a glioma patient whose treatment included an IDH1 peptide vaccine. This TCR was recovered from a man in his thirties or forties with glioma. Some clones in this sample may be carry-over from other donors' samples. The rearrangement links TRBV6-9 to TRBJ2-7; 9 bases match TRBD1. The CDR3 here is CASTHARTGAPSYEQYF. In DNA, the CDR3 is TGTGCCAGCACCCATGCGAGGACAGGGGCCCCCTCCTACGAGCAGTACTTC.